Given below is one TCR beta chain in context. The data were obtained in a study of blood T cell repertoires in COVID-19. Authors' data handling: Estimates of nucleated cell counts were drawn from the amplification of reference gene primers. The protocol was immunoSEQ multiplex PCR, while the TCRdb copy is restricted to in-frame clones and leaves out a portion. The V and J calls and clone size come from that table; D and trimming were worked out from the DNA. Of under 300,000 clones in the sample, 70% to 90% were seen once. Sequenced: peripheral blood. This clonotype originated in a woman in her 70s with acute or convalescent COVID-19.

The CDR3 nucleotides read TGTGCCAGTAGGGACGAGCGGGGACCCTACTCTGGAAACACCATATATTTT. This sequence encodes CASRDERGPYSGNTIYF. This chain connects TRBV19 to TRBJ1-3; the D gene is possibly TRBD1 (5 bases). The CDR3 length is 17 residues. V was cut by 6 bases and J by 0 bases, with 18 bases left in between. Germline V gene sequence: CDR1 LNHDA, CDR2 SQIVND (reference sequence). Full variable domain (missing parts from reference TRBV19 and TRBJ1-3): DGGITQSPKYLFRKEGQNVTLSCEQNLNHDAMYWYRQDPGQGLRLIYYSQIVNDFQKGDIAEGYSVSREKKESFPLTVTSAQKNPTAFYLCASRDERGPYSGNTIYFGEGSWLTVV.